This T cell receptor beta chain was retrieved from a study of vaccination effects on CD4 cells after COVID-19. The CDR3 spans 15 residues. CDR1 is SGHRS, CDR2 YFSETQ, per germline. In regard to this clone: Its specificity is not known. The junction does not match germline at one end; this may be a read error.

ViraFEST expansion of antigen-specific CD4+ T cells with viral peptide pools preceded sequencing. Around day 10 of culture, CD4+ T cells were separated out. Two doses of either BNT162b2 or mRNA-1273 were given to each participant. TCRdb's copy holds only in-frame clones and misses some; the assay was immunoSEQ multiplex PCR. The table lists about 60,000 clones, about 73% of them singletons. The clonotype comes from a human donor who received a COVID-19 vaccine. This specimen consisted of CD4+ T cells from PBMCs cultured with HCoV-OC43 spike peptides, obtained after COVID-19 vaccination. Documented subset: HCoV-OC43 spike overlapping peptide pool stimulation. The chain recombines TRBV5-1 with TRBJ1-4; D gene unclear. The DNA of the CDR3 is TGCGCCAGCAGTATGGTGGTGGGATCTAACGAAAAACTGTTTTTT. Amino acids: CASSMVVGSNEKLFF.